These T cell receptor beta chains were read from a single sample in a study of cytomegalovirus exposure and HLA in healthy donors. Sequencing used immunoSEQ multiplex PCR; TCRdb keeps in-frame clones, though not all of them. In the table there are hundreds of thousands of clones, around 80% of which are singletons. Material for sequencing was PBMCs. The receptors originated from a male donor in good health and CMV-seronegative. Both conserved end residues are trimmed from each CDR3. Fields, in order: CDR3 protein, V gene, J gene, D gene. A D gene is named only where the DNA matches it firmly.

CDR3 protein: ASSLGTGIYEQY
V gene: TRBV11-3
J gene: TRBJ2-7
D gene: TRBD1

CDR3 protein: ASSYRGHGETQY
V gene: TRBV7-2
J gene: TRBJ2-5
D gene: TRBD1

CDR3 protein: ASSRDNRNTGELF
V gene: TRBV6-5
J gene: TRBJ2-2
D gene: NA

CDR3 protein: ASSSRLRTGYGYT
V gene: TRBV13
J gene: TRBJ1-2
D gene: TRBD1

CDR3 protein: ASSLRTGVRTGELF
V gene: TRBV18
J gene: TRBJ2-2
D gene: TRBD1

CDR3 protein: ASSPDRAEPQH
V gene: TRBV19
J gene: TRBJ1-5
D gene: TRBD1

CDR3 protein: ASSPRGQGDGYT
V gene: TRBV21-1
J gene: TRBJ1-2
D gene: NA

CDR3 protein: ASSIAGSPYEQY
V gene: TRBV27
J gene: NA
D gene: NA

CDR3 protein: ASSLGLTGDYEQY
V gene: TRBV5-1
J gene: TRBJ2-7
D gene: TRBD1

CDR3 protein: ASSDQGQGSMNTEAF
V gene: TRBV6-4
J gene: TRBJ1-1
D gene: TRBD1

CDR3 protein: ASSTGQNYEQY
V gene: TRBV19
J gene: TRBJ2-7
D gene: NA

CDR3 protein: ASSAGQGAYEQY
V gene: TRBV5-6
J gene: TRBJ2-7
D gene: TRBD1

CDR3 protein: ASSVSQDSNQPQH
V gene: TRBV6-1
J gene: TRBJ1-5
D gene: NA

CDR3 protein: ASSLRGGRLAGGLATGELF
V gene: TRBV27
J gene: TRBJ2-2
D gene: TRBD2

CDR3 protein: ASSSLYEQY
V gene: TRBV5-1
J gene: TRBJ2-7
D gene: NA

CDR3 protein: ASSRQDTQY
V gene: TRBV9
J gene: TRBJ2-3
D gene: NA

CDR3 protein: ASSSRRLYLPYEQY
V gene: TRBV5-6
J gene: TRBJ2-7
D gene: NA

CDR3 protein: ASSRFGQKNTEAF
V gene: TRBV28
J gene: TRBJ1-1
D gene: NA

CDR3 protein: ASSEGQEQNEQF
V gene: TRBV6-1
J gene: TRBJ2-1
D gene: TRBD1

CDR3 protein: ASSPTPRSYNEQF
V gene: TRBV5-5
J gene: TRBJ2-1
D gene: NA

CDR3 protein: ASSPRDFAGETQY
V gene: TRBV5-6
J gene: TRBJ2-3
D gene: NA

CDR3 protein: ASSPLRGQGNHEKLF
V gene: TRBV7-9
J gene: TRBJ1-4
D gene: TRBD1

CDR3 protein: ASSWRTSGRSETQY
V gene: TRBV5-1
J gene: TRBJ2-5
D gene: TRBD2

CDR3 protein: ASSLLGSNPPGELF
V gene: TRBV10-1
J gene: TRBJ2-2
D gene: NA

CDR3 protein: ASSLLLAGGEQY
V gene: TRBV5-1
J gene: TRBJ2-7
D gene: TRBD2

CDR3 protein: AGGGEGGRGYT
V gene: TRBV28
J gene: TRBJ1-2
D gene: NA

CDR3 protein: ASSVRGGPDTQY
V gene: TRBV28
J gene: TRBJ2-3
D gene: TRBD1

CDR3 protein: ASSYNVDSGTYEQY
V gene: TRBV7-9
J gene: TRBJ2-7
D gene: TRBD2

CDR3 protein: ASSLGPGQVFAGGYT
V gene: TRBV13
J gene: TRBJ1-2
D gene: TRBD1

CDR3 protein: ASSFQGGKQY
V gene: TRBV7-3
J gene: TRBJ2-7
D gene: NA

CDR3 protein: ASSVSQGSYEQY
V gene: TRBV9
J gene: TRBJ2-7
D gene: NA

CDR3 protein: ASSPRDRGLDEQF
V gene: TRBV6-5
J gene: TRBJ2-1
D gene: TRBD1

CDR3 protein: AISEALRVPGELF
V gene: TRBV10-3
J gene: TRBJ2-2
D gene: NA

CDR3 protein: ASSPDRLNTEAF
V gene: TRBV7-8
J gene: TRBJ1-1
D gene: NA

CDR3 protein: ASSLGGTGAYGYT
V gene: TRBV7-9
J gene: TRBJ1-2
D gene: TRBD1

CDR3 protein: ASSRQGTYEQY
V gene: TRBV27
J gene: TRBJ2-7
D gene: NA

CDR3 protein: ASVVGTGANYGYT
V gene: TRBV2
J gene: TRBJ1-2
D gene: TRBD1

CDR3 protein: ASSGMDREEKLF
V gene: TRBV2
J gene: TRBJ1-4
D gene: NA

CDR3 protein: ATKGRTVSSGNTIY
V gene: TRBV28
J gene: TRBJ1-3
D gene: NA

CDR3 protein: ASSYGRGVDNSPLH
V gene: TRBV6-5
J gene: TRBJ1-6
D gene: NA

CDR3 protein: ASSLGPEGGTQY
V gene: TRBV11-1
J gene: TRBJ2-5
D gene: NA

CDR3 protein: ASSVVDTDEKLF
V gene: TRBV9
J gene: TRBJ1-4
D gene: NA

CDR3 protein: ASSPGQVVDYGYT
V gene: TRBV18
J gene: TRBJ1-2
D gene: NA